The 24 T cell receptor beta chains below all came from one sample that was sequenced in a study of OX40 agonist ivuxolimab in advanced cancers. Measured with immunoSEQ multiplex PCR; TCRdb has only the in-frame clones, and not every one. The sample includes about 55,000 clones, approximately 80% of them seen just once. The material sequenced was CD4+ or CD8+ T cells sorted from blood, taken in a trial of the OX40 agonist ivuxolimab. The receptor source for this set is an adult with an advanced solid tumor such as melanoma, head and neck, liver or kidney cancer.

The chain is built from TRBV15 and TRBJ2-3; the D call may be TRBD1 or TRBD2 (6 bases each). CDR1 and CDR2 (germline): LNHNV, YYDKDF (reference sequence). V was pared by 4 bases and J by 6 bases, with 14 bases between. This CDR3 has 14 residues. DNA of the CDR3: TGTGCCACCAGCACGCGTTCCGGGGGCGATACGCAGTATTTT. As protein: CATSTRSGGDTQYF. The full variable domain, with the rest looked up from reference TRBV15 and TRBJ2-3, is DAMVIQNPRYQVTQFGKPVTLSCSQTLNHNVMYWYQQKSSQAPKLLFHYYDKDFNNEADTPDNFQSRRPNTSFCFLDIRSPGLGDTAMYLCATSTRSGGDTQYFGPGTRLTVL.

The V gene is TRBV7-2, the J gene TRBJ1-2; TRBD1 matches at 8 bases. After removal of 4 bases from V and 4 bases from J, the junction contained 11 bases not matched to a gene. This CDR3 is built from 16 residues. In germline, CDR1 is SGHTA, CDR2 FQGNSA. The CDR3 is CASSSTTGTGSYGYTF. The CDR3 nucleotides are TGTGCCAGCAGCTCAACCACCGGGACAGGCAGCTATGGCTACACCTTC.

This clone was detected only once. The junction shows a germline mismatch at one end, possibly a read error. The CDR3 bases are TGTGCCAGCAGCTTGGCACAGGGGACCCGTGGCTACACCTTC. The encoded protein is CASSLAQGTRGYTF. The rearrangement links TRBV5-3 to TRBJ1-2; TRBD1 aligns across 7 bases. TRBV5-3 is annotated as an ORF whose role is uncertain. The CDR3 sequence is 14 residues long.

V gene TRBV6-5 combines with J gene TRBJ2-2; perhaps TRBD2 as D (7 bases). Germline CDR1 is MNHEY and CDR2 is SVGAGI. V was cut by 6 bases and J by 5 bases, with 13 bases left in between. This CDR3 spans 14 amino acids. The CDR3 loop reads CASRMGGRTGELFF. The CDR3, as DNA: TGTGCCAGCAGAATGGGGGGGCGAACCGGGGAGCTGTTTTTT.

The chain carries TRBV7-2 and TRBJ2-3; D is possibly TRBD2 (6 bases). The CDR3 spans 15 residues. V lost 5 bases and J lost 3, with 15 bases in between. Germline CDR1 is SGHTA and CDR2 is FQGNSA. Here the CDR3 reads CASSSSWDSTDTQYF. The DNA for the CDR3 is TGTGCCAGCAGCAGTTCGTGGGACTCTACAGATACGCAGTATTTT.

The chain carries TRBV4-1 and TRBJ1-2, with a possible D match to TRBD1 (6 bases). Germline values: CDR1 MGHRA, CDR2 YSYEKL. Deletions cut 6 bases from V and 2 bases from J, with 10 bases between. The CDR3 is 13 residues long. The CDR3 DNA follows: TGCGCCAGCAGTTACAGGGACAACTATGGCTACACCTTC. It yields the protein CASSYRDNYGYTF.

The chain joins TRBV29-1 to TRBJ2-1; 8 bases are shared with TRBD2. Trimming took 3 bases from V and 1 from J; bases not matched to a gene: 2. Germline-derived CDR1 and CDR2 are SQVTM and ANQGSEA. This CDR3 is built from 14 residues. CDR3 protein: CSVDSGGSYNEQFF. CDR3 nucleotide sequence: TGCAGCGTTGATTCGGGGGGGTCCTACAATGAGCAGTTCTTC.

This chain joins TRBV19 and TRBJ1-5, with 7 nucleotides matching TRBD1. J lost 2 bases, V lost 9 bases, and 4 bases had no gene match. This CDR3 spans 13 amino acids. The germline V gene has CDR1 LNHDA and CDR2 SQIVND (reference sequence). CDR3 in amino acids: CASKDRGNQPQHF. DNA for the CDR3: TGTGCCAGCAAAGACAGGGGCAATCAGCCCCAGCATTTT.

This chain joins TRBV27 and TRBJ2-3; 11 nucleotides agree with TRBD2. The CDR3 is 16 amino acids. Trimming at V came to 6 bases and at J to 9 bases, leaving 14 bases not matched to a gene. The V gene's germline CDR1 is MNHEY and CDR2 SMNVEV (reference sequence). CDR3 amino acids: CASRVGTSGSQGTQYF. CDR3 bases: TGTGCCAGCAGGGTGGGGACTAGCGGCTCCCAGGGCACGCAGTATTTT.

The chain recombines TRBV5-1 with TRBJ2-3; D is unclear. V lost 0 bases to trimming and J lost 5 bases, with 4 bases between them. The CDR3 covers 12 residues. Germline CDR1 SGHRS, CDR2 YFSETQ. The CDR3 is CASSLGEDTQYF. In DNA, the CDR3 is TGCGCCAGCAGCTTGGGGGAAGATACGCAGTATTTT.

This clone has only one observation. The chain has TRBV9 and TRBJ2-1, with 11 bases matching TRBD2. The CDR3 has 16 residues. Germline assignment: CDR1 SGDLS and CDR2 YYNGEE. V lost 3 bases and J lost 7; bases outside the gene matches: 9. The CDR3 coding sequence is TGTGCCAGCAGCGCCTTAGCGGGAGGGCCTAGTAATGAGCAGTTCTTC. This encodes CASSALAGGPSNEQFF.

This chain joins TRBV2 and TRBJ2-6, with D hard to call. Germline CDR1 is SNHLY and CDR2 is FYNNEI. Trimming cost V 3 bases and J 2 bases, with 11 bases left between them. CDR3 length: 16 amino acids. The CDR3: CASSEAGRTGANVLTF. In DNA form, the CDR3 reads TGTGCCAGCAGTGAGGCCGGACGAACTGGGGCCAACGTCCTGACTTTC.

The chain joins TRBV7-2 to TRBJ2-7, with a tentative D call TRBD1 (5 bases). The CDR3 runs 16 residues. Germline V CDR1 and CDR2: SGHTA, FQGNSA. V was shortened by 2 bases and J by 0 bases, with 14 bases between the two germline ends. The CDR3 region has the DNA TGTGCCAGCAGCTTATCAAGTCCGGACAACTCCTACGAGCAGTACTTC. Its translation is CASSLSSPDNSYEQYF. Drawing the rest from reference TRBV7-2 and TRBJ2-7, the complete variable domain is GAGVSQSPSNKVTEKGKDVELRCDPISGHTALYWYRQSLGQGLEFLIYFQGNSAPDKSGLPSDRFSAERTGGSVSTLTIQRTQQEDSAVYLCASSLSSPDNSYEQYFGPGTRLTVT.

The V call is TRBV21-1, the J call TRBJ2-2; the DNA was not used to check the table's D call, TRBD2. TRBV21-1 is a listed pseudogene. The CDR3 covers 16 residues. The CDR3 coding sequence is TGTGCCAGCAGCAAAGGGGTAGCGGGATACACCGGGGAGCTGTTTTTT. Amino acid sequence: CASSKGVAGYTGELFF.

This chain connects TRBV10-1 to TRBJ2-1; 11 bases agree with TRBD2. Germline assignment: CDR1 WNHNN and CDR2 SYGVQD (reference sequence). The CDR3 consists of 15 residues. J was trimmed by 7 bases and V by 3 bases; bases with no gene match: 5. CDR3 in DNA: TGCGCCAGCAGTGAACTAGCGGGAGATCGAAATGAGCAGTTCTTC. It translates to CASSELAGDRNEQFF.

V gene TRBV19 combines with J gene TRBJ1-5; possible D gene TRBD1, 6 bases. Trimming shortened V by 3 bases and J by 7 bases, and 13 bases separated the two germline ends. The length of the CDR3 is 14 residues. Looked up from germline, CDR1 is LNHDA and CDR2 is SQIVND (reference sequence). In nucleotides, the CDR3 is TGTGCCAGTAGTATGGGGGGCGCTGGACAGCCCCAGCATTTT. The encoded protein is CASSMGGAGQPQHF. The full variable domain, its missing parts supplied by reference TRBV19 and TRBJ1-5, is DGGITQSPKYLFRKEGQNVTLSCEQNLNHDAMYWYRQDPGQGLRLIYYSQIVNDFQKGDIAEGYSVSREKKESFPLTVTSAQKNPTAFYLCASSMGGAGQPQHFGDGTRLSIL.

This clone occurred once. The rearrangement links TRBV11-3 to TRBJ2-3; TRBD1 aligns across 10 bases. The V and J ends lost 2 bases and 4 bases, in that order; junction bases with no gene match: 6. Germline V lookup: CDR1 SGHNT, CDR2 YENEEA. The CDR3 extends over 16 amino acids. Here the CDR3 DNA reads TGTGCCAGCAGCTTAAGTACTGGGACAGGGGCAGATACGCAGTATTTT. The encoded protein is CASSLSTGTGADTQYF.

V is TRBV6-1 and J is TRBJ1-2; TRBD1 might be the D (6 bases). The CDR3 has 15 amino acids. V shed 4 bases and J shed 7 bases, with 19 bases lying between them. Germline CDR1 and CDR2: MNHNS and SASEGT. CDR3 region: CASSGLGGGFFGYTF. As DNA, the CDR3 is TGTGCCAGCAGTGGCTTAGGGGGAGGGTTCTTTGGCTACACCTTC.

The chain is built from TRBV19 and TRBJ2-1; 8 bases line up with TRBD1. The junction had 6 bases not matched to a gene; V was cut back by 4 bases and J by 7 bases. Per germline, CDR1 LNHDA and CDR2 SQIVND (reference sequence). The CDR3 covers 14 residues. This chain's CDR3 is CASSTRQGWNEQFF. As DNA, the CDR3 is TGTGCCAGTAGTACTCGACAGGGGTGGAATGAGCAGTTCTTC.

V usage is TRBV6-5 and J usage is TRBJ2-2; D unclear. The CDR3 consists of 14 residues. Trimming removed 6 bases at V and 2 bases at J, with 10 bases between. In germline, CDR1 is MNHEY, CDR2 SVGAGI. CDR3 bases: TGTGCCAGCAGCCGAGGAAGAAACACCGGGGAGCTGTTTTTT. It encodes CASSRGRNTGELFF.

The chain joins TRBV30 to TRBJ2-7; D gene ambiguous. Trimming pared 4 bases from V and 7 bases from J, leaving 11 bases between. Germline V gene sequence: CDR1 GTSNPN, CDR2 SVGIG (reference sequence). The CDR3 contains 11 residues. For the CDR3, the DNA is TGTGCCTGGACAATAGGCTTTGAGCAGTACTTC. Residues: CAWTIGFEQYF.

The chain employs TRBV6-5 and TRBJ1-5; D is ambiguous. There are 15 residues in the CDR3. V was pared by 6 bases and J by 2 bases, with 14 bases between. Per germline, CDR1 MNHEY and CDR2 SVGAGI. Here the CDR3 reads CASSPRAGGNQPQHF. CDR3 coding DNA: TGTGCCAGCAGCCCCCGGGCAGGAGGCAATCAGCCCCAGCATTTT.

The chain is built from TRBV5-1 and TRBJ2-2, with 8 bases lining up with TRBD1. The germline CDR1 and CDR2 sequences are SGHRS and YFSETQ. With V trimmed by 3 bases and J by 3 bases, 7 bases remained unmatched. The CDR3 length is 16 residues. The CDR3 loop reads CASSSQTGAHTGELFF. CDR3 sequence (DNA): TGCGCCAGCAGCTCGCAGACAGGGGCCCACACCGGGGAGCTGTTTTTT.

This chain connects TRBV12-5 to TRBJ2-7, with a weak D call TRBD1 (6 bases). CDR3 length equals 14 residues. Germline CDR1 LGHNT, CDR2 FRNRAP. With 7 bases removed from V and 2 bases from J, the gap between germline ends came to 15 bases. CDR3 DNA sequence: TGTGCTAGTGCCCCTACAGGGAACCCCTACGAGCAGTACTTC. Translating it yields CASAPTGNPYEQYF.